This T cell receptor beta chain was captured by sequencing in a study of beta chain features in type 1 diabetes. Whole-study findings and limits: All four CD4+ subsets from Type 1 diabetes patients carried moderately but significantly shorter TCRB CDR3s.

Every bit of the isolated RNA underwent reverse transcription, so sequencing read expressed TCRB transcripts. The data were produced by immunoSEQ multiplex PCR, yet TCRdb's version contains in-frame clones alone and is incomplete. The sample records some 240,000 clones, around 16% being singletons. The germline V gene has CDR1 SGHTA and CDR2 FQGNSA. The CDR3 totals 14 residues. The trim removed 1 base at V and 5 bases at J, leaving 2 bases unmatched. On this clone itself: Its antigen is currently unknown.

The chain uses TRBV7-2 and TRBJ1-5; 7 bases fit TRBD1. Sequenced: naive CD4+ T cells from blood. The source is a man aged 25-40 years with type 1 diabetes. The CDR3 is CASSLGQGYQPQHF. The CDR3 region has the DNA TGTGCCAGCAGCTTAGGACAGGGATATCAGCCCCAGCATTTT.